These 31 T cell receptor beta chains were all obtained from the same sample, sequenced in a study of T cells in Graves' hyperthyroidism and ophthalmopathy. RNA transcripts served as the template for amplifying TCR beta CDR3 regions. The HTBI primer set was used in a first-round RT-PCR of the TCR CDR3. MiXCR, run by TCRdb on the multiplex PCR reads, gives a single entry per CDR3 protein. The sample includes 560,000 or so distinct CDR3 sequences, around 45% of them seen just once. Sequences were obtained from peripheral blood or thyroid tissue (not recorded which). The receptors shown here come from a woman aged 18-29 years with Graves' hyperthyroidism.

The sample holds one count of this clonotype. The chain employs TRBV29-1 and TRBJ1-5; D is ambiguous. V shed 7 bases and J shed 2 bases, with 12 bases lying between them. The V gene's germline CDR1 is SQVTM and CDR2 ANQGSEA. The CDR3 runs to 13 residues. CDR3 residues: CSALSAGNQPQHF. The DNA for the CDR3 is TGCAGCGCACTATCGGCCGGCAATCAGCCCCAGCATTTT.

This clonotype was detected a few times. The chain has TRBV25-1 and TRBJ1-4; D possibly corresponds to TRBD1 (5 bases). The CDR3 extends over 17 amino acids. Germline CDR1 MGHDK, CDR2 SYGVNS. V dropped 6 bases and J dropped 4 bases, with 21 bases sitting between them. The CDR3 sequence: CASRLRGTGWDNEKLFF. For the CDR3, the DNA is TGTGCCAGCAGACTACGGGGGACGGGGTGGGATAATGAAAAACTGTTTTTT. Supplemented by reference TRBV25-1 and TRBJ1-4, the full variable domain reads EADIYQTPRYLVIGTGKKITLECSQTMGHDKMYWYQQDPGMELHLIHYSYGVNSTEKGDLSSESTVSRIRTEHFPLTLESARPSHTSQYLCASRLRGTGWDNEKLFFGSGTQLSVL.

V gene TRBV7-9 combines with J gene TRBJ1-6, with a tentative D call TRBD1 (5 bases). Germline loops: CDR1 SEHNR, CDR2 FQNEAQ (reference sequence). The V end lost 8 bases, the J end lost 9 bases, and 23 bases lay between the germline ends. CDR3 length: 16 residues. The CDR3 protein is CASGRARDPYGSPLHF. Here the CDR3 DNA reads TGTGCCAGCGGCCGGGCCCGGGACCCTTATGGTTCACCCCTCCACTTT.

This clonotype has ten or more counts. As DNA, the CDR3 is TGTGCCAGCAGTGAATATTATGGCACGGGGACTGAAAAACTGTTTTTT. Its protein is CASSEYYGTGTEKLFF. This chain joins TRBV25-1 and TRBJ1-4; the D gene is possibly TRBD1 (5 bases). In germline, CDR1 is MGHDK, CDR2 SYGVNS. The CDR3 extends over 16 amino acids. The V gene lost 0 bases and the J gene lost 7 bases, with 15 bases spanning the gap.

The table lists this clonotype with a few counts. The chain links TRBV29-1 to TRBJ1-1; D remains unclear. V lost 8 bases and J lost 2, with 12 bases in between. Germline V gives CDR1 SQVTM, CDR2 ANQGSEA. The CDR3 extends over 12 amino acids. Written as DNA, the CDR3 is TGCAGCCTTTCCGACGGTAACACTGAAGCTTTCTTT. Protein sequence: CSLSDGNTEAFF.

As to this clonotype: Mismatch with germline at one junction end may stem from a read error. V and J are TRBV20-1 and TRBJ1-4; 9 nucleotides line up with TRBD1. Germline loops: CDR1 DFQATT, CDR2 SNEGSKA (reference sequence). This CDR3 contains 13 residues. The CDR3 bases are TGCAATGCTGCGGACAGGGGTTTCGAAAAACTGTTTTTT. This gives the protein CNAADRGFEKLFF.

About this clonotype: The germline gene is not matched at one end of the junction; a read error may be the cause. The chain uses TRBV6-1 and TRBJ1-4, with 11 bases identical to TRBD1. This CDR3 region has 13 residues. The V gene's germline CDR1 is MNHNS and CDR2 SASEGT. CDR3 DNA: TGTGCCAGCAGTGATCCGGGACAGGGGGATCAGACGTTT. Protein product: CASSDPGQGDQTF.

This clonotype was observed a handful of times. The CDR3 bases are TGTGCCAGTAGAGACGCCTACAATGAGCAGTTCTTC. Translated: CASRDAYNEQFF. The chain combines TRBV11-2 with TRBJ2-1; D is undetermined. The length of the CDR3 is 12 residues. The V end lost 9 bases, the J end lost 2 bases, and 8 bases lay between the germline ends. Per germline, CDR1 SGHAT and CDR2 FQNNGV.

The chain joins TRBV25-1 to TRBJ1-2; possible D gene TRBD1, 5 bases. There are 16 residues in the CDR3. The V end was cut by 5 bases, the J end by 7 bases, with 23 bases between. Germline V CDR1 and CDR2: MGHDK, SYGVNS. The CDR3 DNA reads as TGTGCCAGCAGTTCTCGGGGTCGGCAGGGTCGTTCTGGCTACACCTTC. Translation: CASSSRGRQGRSGYTF.

The rearrangement uses TRBV7-8 and TRBJ2-5; weak D call: TRBD2 (6 bases). The V and J ends lost 1 base and 1 base respectively, with 10 bases between them. Germline V lookup: CDR1 SGHVS, CDR2 FQNEAQ. This CDR3 is built from 15 residues. This chain's CDR3 is CASSLGGGIQETQYF. CDR3 DNA: TGTGCCAGCAGCTTAGGAGGCGGGATCCAAGAGACCCAGTACTTC.

The chain recombines TRBV20-1 with TRBJ1-5; 7 bases match TRBD1. The CDR3 totals 15 residues. Germline assignment: CDR1 DFQATT and CDR2 SNEGSKA (reference sequence). Losses at the gene ends were 5 bases for V and 2 bases for J; bases not matched to a gene: 9. The CDR3, as DNA: TGCAGTGCTGAACAGGGGTTCGTGGGCAATCAGCCCCAGCATTTT. It yields the protein CSAEQGFVGNQPQHF.

The rearrangement uses TRBV7-2 and TRBJ2-5; D is perhaps TRBD1 or TRBD2 (5 bases each). CDR1 SGHTA and CDR2 FQGNSA come from the germline V gene. Trimming left V 6 bases short and J 6 bases short, with 14 bases between. The CDR3 is made up of 13 amino acids. The CDR3 sequence is CASREMGEKTQYF. The CDR3 DNA is TGTGCCAGCAGGGAGATGGGGGAAAAGACCCAGTACTTC.

The chain joins TRBV2 to TRBJ2-7; a possible D gene is TRBD2 (6 bases). Germline V gives CDR1 SNHLY, CDR2 FYNNEI. V gave up 6 bases and J gave up 7 bases, with 19 bases separating them. The CDR3 contains 14 residues. CDR3: CASSQTQTSDEQYF. Written as DNA, the CDR3 is TGTGCCAGCAGCCAAACCCAGACTAGTGATGAGCAGTACTTC.

The J gene is TRBJ1-2, the V gene TRBV25-1; 7 bases fit TRBD1. Germline CDR1 is MGHDK and CDR2 is SYGVNS. J was trimmed by 4 bases and V by 4 bases; bases with no gene match: 15. This CDR3 contains 17 residues. DNA for the CDR3: TGTGCCAGCAGTGCTAGCCCCGGACAGGCTGGAGGCTATGGCTACACCTTC. It translates to CASSASPGQAGGYGYTF.

This clonotype occurred a few times. The chain links TRBV2 to TRBJ1-5; no firm D call. Per germline, CDR1 SNHLY and CDR2 FYNNEI. Trimming took 6 bases from V and 1 from J, leaving 10 bases between them. This CDR3 spans 14 amino acids. The DNA for the CDR3 is TGTGCCAGCAGCTTAGAGAACAGCAATCAGCCCCAGCATTTT. Translating gives CASSLENSNQPQHF.

The chain recombines TRBV20-1 with TRBJ2-6; the D gene could be TRBD1 or TRBD2 (5 bases each). Germline CDR1 is DFQATT and CDR2 is SNEGSKA (reference sequence). Trimming took 5 bases from V and 0 from J, leaving 8 bases between them. The CDR3 totals 14 residues. The CDR3 region is CSAGTGSGANVLTF. Here the CDR3 DNA reads TGCAGTGCTGGGACGGGCTCTGGGGCCAACGTCCTGACTTTC.

The gene calls are TRBV2 and TRBJ2-5, with 9 bases lining up with TRBD1. The CDR3 covers 16 residues. V gave up 5 bases and J gave up 4 bases; unmatched junction bases: 11. CDR1 is SNHLY, CDR2 FYNNEI, per germline. The CDR3, as DNA: TGTGCCAGCAGTACACAGGGGGCGCTTTTTGGAGAGACCCAGTACTTC. It translates to CASSTQGALFGETQYF.

A note on this clonotype: It may be a read error: a sequence one base away is much more abundant. The conserved phenylalanine or tryptophan normally closing the CDR3 is absent here, so this likely arose from a read error. The genes are TRBV10-3 and TRBJ1-1; 8 positions agree with TRBD1. With 10 bases clipped from V and 3 bases from J, the junction kept 10 bases outside the gene matches. This CDR3 has 14 amino acids. Germline V gene data show CDR1 as ENHRY and CDR2 as SYGVKD. In DNA form, the CDR3 reads TGTGCCAGCAGCCGGGGACAGGCCCACACTGAAGCTTTCTCT. It codes for CASSRGQAHTEAFS.

About this clonotype: One end of the junction varies from germline; a read error may be responsible. The V call is TRBV12-3 or TRBV12-4, the J call TRBJ2-3; the match to TRBD1 covers 7 bases. This CDR3 is 12 amino acids long. The CDR3 region has the DNA TGTGCCAGCAGTTTCGGGACAGCTACGCAGTATTTT. This encodes CASSFGTATQYF.

V and J are TRBV29-1 and TRBJ2-5; 8 bases match TRBD1. The germline V gene encodes CDR1 SQVTM and CDR2 ANQGSEA. After removal of 8 bases from V and 5 bases from J, the junction contained 7 bases not matched to a gene. The CDR3 runs to 12 residues. The CDR3 loop is CSLDRARETQYF. DNA for the CDR3: TGCAGCCTGGACAGGGCGAGGGAGACCCAGTACTTC.

This clonotype has only a few counts. The CDR3 loop is CSVERFPNTIYF. The CDR3 DNA reads TGCAGCGTTGAAAGGTTCCCGAACACCATATATTTT. This chain uses TRBV29-1 with TRBJ1-3; D gene uncertain. Germline V gene data show CDR1 as SQVTM and CDR2 as ANQGSEA. Trimming left V 2 bases short and J 7 bases short, with 9 bases between. The CDR3 totals 12 residues.

V is TRBV12-3 or TRBV12-4 and J is TRBJ2-7; unclear D gene. The length of the CDR3 is 15 residues. Trimming left V 5 bases short and J 4 bases short, with 18 bases between. For the CDR3, the DNA is TGTGCCAGCAGTCCCGACCCCCTGGGGATATACGAGCAGTACTTC. Protein sequence: CASSPDPLGIYEQYF.

In its sample, this clonotype was seen a few times. The rearrangement joins TRBV7-9 to TRBJ1-6; no clear D gene. Looked up from germline, CDR1 is SEHNR and CDR2 is FQNEAQ (reference sequence). There are 14 residues in the CDR3. The V and J ends lost 6 bases and 5 bases respectively, with 11 bases between them. CDR3 sequence (DNA): TGTGCCAGCAGTCTGGACGCCAATAATTCACCCCTCCACTTT. Amino acid sequence: CASSLDANNSPLHF. Together with reference TRBV7-9 and TRBJ1-6, the CDR3 gives the full variable domain: DTGVSQNPRHKITKRGQNVTFRCDPISEHNRLYWYRQTLGQGPEFLTYFQNEAQLEKSRLLSDRFSAERPKGSFSTLEIQRTEQGDSAMYLCASSLDANNSPLHFGNGTRLTVT.

On this clonotype itself: A read error is possible here, since a much larger clone lies one base away. This chain joins TRBV29-1 and TRBJ1-4; no definite D call. Germline loops: CDR1 SQVTM, CDR2 ANQGSEA. This CDR3 comprises 15 residues. The DNA for the CDR3 is TGCAACGTTGAAGATCCGTCGGCAACTAATGAAAAACTGTTTTTT. Encoded protein: CNVEDPSATNEKLFF.

This clonotype appeared a few times. V usage is TRBV20-1 and J usage is TRBJ2-7; no reliable D call. V lost 2 bases, J lost 2 bases, and 10 bases lay in between. This CDR3 contains 13 residues. CDR1 and CDR2 from the germline V gene are DFQATT and SNEGSKA (reference sequence). In DNA form, the CDR3 reads TGCAGTGCTAGAAAGACTCTAACCTACGAGCAGTACTTC. Protein product: CSARKTLTYEQYF.

The chain is built from TRBV6-1 and TRBJ2-7; no reliable D call. V lost 7 bases, J lost 2 bases, and 18 bases lay in between. Germline values: CDR1 MNHNS, CDR2 SASEGT. The CDR3 contains 15 residues. The CDR3 nucleotides are TGTGCCAGCACCGCGTATTCGGCCAGCCCCTACGAGCAGTACTTC. Translated: CASTAYSASPYEQYF.

The V gene is TRBV25-1, the J gene TRBJ1-1; TRBD1 agrees at 8 bases. The V and J ends lost 9 bases and 10 bases, in that order; junction bases with no gene match: 16. The CDR3 is 14 amino acids. Germline V lookup: CDR1 MGHDK, CDR2 SYGVNS. CDR3 sequence: CASSYPQGAGGAFF. DNA for the CDR3: TGTGCCAGTAGTTACCCCCAGGGGGCTGGTGGAGCTTTCTTT.

This clonotype was observed many times. The CDR3 sequence: CASSLAPGGADTEAFF. CDR3 sequence (DNA): TGTGCCAGCAGCTTAGCGCCAGGGGGCGCGGACACTGAAGCTTTCTTT. This sequence joins TRBV7-8 and TRBJ1-1; 8 nucleotides line up with TRBD1. Unmatched junction bases numbered 6, after V lost 0 bases and J lost 3 bases. Per the germline V gene, CDR1 is SGHVS and CDR2 is FQNEAQ. The CDR3 loop spans 16 amino acids. Supplemented by reference TRBV7-8 and TRBJ1-1, the full variable domain reads GAGVSQSPRYKVAKRGQDVALRCDPISGHVSLFWYQQALGQGPEFLTYFQNEAQLDKSGLPSDRFFAERPEGSVSTLKIQRTQQEDSAVYLCASSLAPGGADTEAFFGQGTRLTVV.

This clonotype was seen a few times. The V gene is TRBV6-6, the J gene TRBJ1-5; D remains unclear. Germline V gene lookup returns CDR1 MNHNY and CDR2 SVGAGI (reference sequence). V lost 0 bases and J lost 5, with 8 bases in between. This CDR3 contains 14 residues. The chain's CDR3 is CASSYSRQDQPQHF. DNA for the CDR3: TGTGCCAGCAGTTACTCGAGGCAGGATCAGCCCCAGCATTTT.

This clonotype was detected only a few times. The V gene is TRBV7-9, the J gene TRBJ2-7; possible D gene TRBD2, 5 bases. Trimming took off 5 bases at V and 6 bases at J, with 20 bases between the two ends. Germline CDR1 and CDR2: SEHNR and FQNEAQ (reference sequence). The CDR3 runs 15 residues. The CDR3 protein is CASSQERSRVSEQYF. The CDR3, as DNA: TGTGCCAGCAGCCAAGAGCGGTCAAGGGTAAGCGAGCAGTACTTC.

This clonotype was picked up one time. One end of the junction fails to match germline, which may point to a read error. The J gene is TRBJ1-2, the V gene TRBV5-1; 9 nucleotides align to TRBD1. Per the germline V gene, CDR1 is SGHRS and CDR2 is YFSETQ. The CDR3 length is 15 residues. As DNA, the CDR3 is TGTGCCAGCAGCCTTAGCGGGACAGGGCACTATGGCTACACCTTC. Its translation is CASSLSGTGHYGYTF.